Each of the 32 T cell receptor beta chains below was sequenced from the same sample in a study of beta chain features in type 1 diabetes. The antigens of these receptors remain unknown. Study results and limitations: Type 1 diabetes patients showed a moderate but significant shortening of TCRB CDR3s in all four CD4+ subsets.

cDNA synthesis used the whole RNA isolate, giving expressed TCRB sequences. Profiled with immunoSEQ multiplex PCR; TCRdb holds only in-frame clones, not every one. The data show over 25,000 clones, about 52% seen once. Sequenced: stem cell memory CD4+ T cells from blood. Receptors were obtained from a man under 40 with type 1 diabetes.

V and J are TRBV5-1 and TRBJ2-7; 8 bases map to TRBD1. The J segment lost 4 bases and the V segment lost 6 bases, leaving 3 bases of the junction unmatched. CDR3 length equals 12 residues. Germline-derived CDR1 and CDR2 are SGHRS and YFSETQ. The CDR3 reads CASTGTGYEQYF. The CDR3 nucleotides are TGCGCCAGCACTGGGACAGGATACGAGCAGTACTTC.

The genes are TRBV5-1 and TRBJ2-3; 7 bases are shared with TRBD1. The CDR3 has 16 residues. Germline CDR1 SGHRS, CDR2 YFSETQ. Trimming removed 4 bases from V and 7 bases from J; junction bases left unmatched: 15. The CDR3 DNA sequence: TGCGCCAGCAGCAGAGACACCGGGACAGAGGTGAATACGCAGTATTTT. Translation: CASSRDTGTEVNTQYF. The full variable domain, its missing parts supplied by reference TRBV5-1 and TRBJ2-3, is KAGVTQTPRYLIKTRGQQVTLSCSPISGHRSVSWYQQTPGQGLQFLFEYFSETQRNKGNFPGRFSGRQFSNSRSEMNVSTLELGDSALYLCASSRDTGTEVNTQYFGPGTRLTVL.

This clone was detected only once. This chain uses TRBV6-1 with TRBJ1-2, with TRBD1 matching 10 bases. V trimming: 2 bases; J trimming: 3 bases; junction bases outside the gene matches: 3. Germline loops: CDR1 MNHNS, CDR2 SASEGT. This CDR3 contains 15 residues. The CDR3 loop reads CASSEQGQGDYGYTF. In DNA form, the CDR3 reads TGTGCCAGCAGTGAACAAGGACAGGGGGACTATGGCTACACCTTC.

The chain joins TRBV5-4 to TRBJ2-1, with 9 bases aligning to TRBD2. V lost 4 bases to trimming and J lost 8 bases; unmatched junction nucleotides: 10. Per germline, CDR1 SGHNT and CDR2 YYREEE (reference sequence). The CDR3 runs to 15 residues. CDR3 in DNA: TGTGCCAGCAGCCTTTCTAGCGGGAATAGCGATGAGCAGTTCTTC. As protein: CASSLSSGNSDEQFF. The full variable domain, with the rest looked up from reference TRBV5-4 and TRBJ2-1, is ETGVTQSPTHLIKTRGQQVTLRCSSQSGHNTVSWYQQALGQGPQFIFQYYREEENGRGNFPPRFSGLQFPNYSSELNVNALELDDSALYLCASSLSSGNSDEQFFGPGTRLTVL.

The V and J genes are TRBV7-9 and TRBJ2-3, with D uncertain. The germline V and J ends were trimmed by 4 bases and 4 bases, with 3 bases remaining between them. The CDR3 runs to 11 residues. Germline CDR1 reads SEHNR; CDR2 reads FQNEAQ (reference sequence). CDR3 sequence (DNA): TGTGCCAGCAGCTCCTCAGATACGCAGTATTTT. Its protein is CASSSSDTQYF.

V and J are TRBV4-2 and TRBJ1-3, with D possibly TRBD1 on 5 matching bases. Per the germline V gene, CDR1 is LGHNA and CDR2 is YNFKEQ. There are 15 residues in the CDR3. V was cut by 4 bases and J by 4 bases, with 14 bases left in between. The CDR3 spells CASSPRVGPGNTIYF. The CDR3, as DNA: TGTGCCAGCAGCCCGAGAGTGGGGCCCGGAAACACCATATATTTT.

CDR3 in DNA: TGCGCCAGCAAGATAGGGTCGGGAAACAATGAGCAGTTCTTC. The encoded protein is CASKIGSGNNEQFF. The V call is TRBV10-2, the J call TRBJ2-1; D is possibly TRBD2 (5 bases). V was pared by 7 bases and J by 5 bases, with 15 bases between. Germline assignment: CDR1 WSHSY and CDR2 SAAADI. The CDR3 is 14 amino acids.

The chain recombines TRBV30 with TRBJ1-6; TRBD1 matches 9 bases. Germline values: CDR1 GTSNPN, CDR2 SVGIG (reference sequence). The CDR3 has 13 residues. V gave up 4 bases and J gave up 6 bases; unmatched junction bases: 1. The chain's CDR3 is CAWKTGGNSPLHF. As DNA, the CDR3 is TGTGCCTGGAAGACAGGGGGTAATTCACCCCTCCACTTT.

The table lists this clone with a few counts. The chain recombines TRBV7-9 with TRBJ1-2, with 8 bases aligning to TRBD1. The V and J ends lost 6 bases and 7 bases, in that order; junction bases with no gene match: 13. CDR1 is SEHNR, CDR2 FQNEAQ, per germline (reference sequence). The CDR3 extends over 15 amino acids. The CDR3 DNA is TGTGCCAGCAGGGGACTCCAGGGGGCTGTAGGTGGCTACACCTTC. Protein: CASRGLQGAVGGYTF.

The chain joins TRBV6-6 to TRBJ2-5; TRBD2 agrees at 10 bases. This CDR3 has 15 residues. Germline V gene lookup returns CDR1 MNHNY and CDR2 SVGAGI (reference sequence). The J segment lost 1 base and the V segment lost 5 bases, leaving 4 bases of the junction unmatched. CDR3 sequence reads: CASSTSGAAQETQYF. CDR3 DNA sequence: TGTGCCAGCAGTACTAGCGGGGCAGCCCAAGAGACCCAGTACTTC.

The chain uses TRBV4-1 and TRBJ2-2; 10 positions agree with TRBD2. The V and J ends lost 0 bases and 7 bases, in that order; junction bases with no gene match: 8. The V gene's germline CDR1 is MGHRA and CDR2 YSYEKL. This CDR3 spans 17 amino acids. CDR3 residues: CASSQESSGGSVGELFF. DNA of the CDR3: TGCGCCAGCAGCCAAGAAAGTAGCGGGGGGTCGGTCGGGGAGCTGTTTTTT.

In its sample, this clone was seen a few times. This chain joins TRBV29-1 and TRBJ2-5, with unresolved D. Germline V gene sequence: CDR1 SQVTM, CDR2 ANQGSEA. This CDR3 has 13 amino acids. V lost 7 bases and J lost 0, with 12 bases in between. CDR3 amino acids: CSAQVWDQETQYF. CDR3 in DNA: TGCAGCGCTCAGGTCTGGGACCAAGAGACCCAGTACTTC.

The chain has TRBV11-3 and TRBJ2-4; D is uncertain. CDR1 and CDR2 (germline): SGHNT, YENEEA. The V gene lost 0 bases and the J gene lost 7 bases, with 7 bases spanning the gap. This CDR3 comprises 13 residues. CDR3 region: CASSLERSNIQYF. The CDR3 region has the DNA TGTGCCAGCAGCTTAGAGAGGTCTAACATTCAGTACTTC.

This chain uses TRBV6-6 with TRBJ2-3; 10 nucleotides align to TRBD2. This CDR3 is 16 amino acids long. Germline loops: CDR1 MNHNY, CDR2 SVGAGI (reference sequence). Trimming cost V 5 bases and J 4 bases; bases outside gene matches: 9. The CDR3 spells CASSGSSGGAPDTQYF. CDR3 DNA sequence: TGTGCCAGCAGTGGATCCAGCGGGGGGGCCCCAGATACGCAGTATTTT.

This clone showed up just a few times. The chain joins TRBV7-9 to TRBJ2-3; D unresolved. V shed 5 bases and J shed 2 bases, with 5 bases lying between them. In germline, CDR1 is SEHNR, CDR2 FQNEAQ (reference sequence). There are 12 residues in the CDR3. This CDR3 is CASSDITDTQYF. The DNA for the CDR3 is TGTGCCAGCAGCGACATCACAGATACGCAGTATTTT. Using reference TRBV7-9 and TRBJ2-3 for the parts outside the CDR3, the full variable domain is DTGVSQNPRHKITKRGQNVTFRCDPISEHNRLYWYRQTLGQGPEFLTYFQNEAQLEKSRLLSDRFSAERPKGSFSTLEIQRTEQGDSAMYLCASSDITDTQYFGPGTRLTVL.

The J gene is TRBJ2-7, the V gene TRBV6-6; TRBD1 is a possible D gene (6 bases). Germline CDR1 reads MNHNY; CDR2 reads SVGAGI (reference sequence). V was cut by 0 bases and J by 4 bases, with 16 bases left in between. This CDR3 is 16 amino acids long. The CDR3 protein is CASSYSVAGRGYEQYF. The CDR3 bases are TGTGCCAGCAGTTACTCCGTGGCGGGCAGGGGTTACGAGCAGTACTTC.

The chain combines TRBV4-2 with TRBJ1-2; no clear D. V was cut by 4 bases and J by 3 bases, with 18 bases left in between. The CDR3 is 16 amino acids. Germline lookup yields CDR1 LGHNA and CDR2 YNFKEQ. The CDR3 is CASSPPGRVEDYGYTF. The CDR3 DNA reads as TGTGCCAGCAGCCCTCCTGGTCGGGTAGAAGACTATGGCTACACCTTC.

The CDR3 coding sequence is TGTGCCAGCAGTGAAGGGGGGGGGCTTCAGCCCCAGCATTTT. This codes for CASSEGGGLQPQHF. The gene calls are TRBV6-1 and TRBJ1-5; weak D call: TRBD1 (6 bases). Germline V lookup: CDR1 MNHNS, CDR2 SASEGT. The CDR3 contains 14 residues. Deletions cut 1 base from V and 6 bases from J, with 10 bases between.

This clone was seen a few times. In nucleotides, the CDR3 is TGCGCCAGCAGCCAAGGTGCGGGACAGCACTACGAGCAGTACTTC. As protein: CASSQGAGQHYEQYF. This chain connects TRBV5-1 to TRBJ2-7, with D possibly being TRBD1 (7 bases). The CDR3 totals 15 residues. The germline CDR1 and CDR2 sequences are SGHRS and YFSETQ. V lost 4 bases to trimming and J lost 3 bases, with 17 bases between them.

The chain carries TRBV4-1 and TRBJ2-3; 7 bases align to TRBD2. The germline V gene encodes CDR1 MGHRA and CDR2 YSYEKL. This CDR3 is 15 amino acids long. V was clipped by 8 bases and J by 6 bases; unmatched bases: 14. CDR3 sequence: CASGTLGRLGDTQYF. CDR3 bases: TGCGCCAGCGGTACACTCGGGAGGTTGGGGGATACGCAGTATTTT.

This chain joins TRBV30 and TRBJ1-1; TRBD1 agrees at 11 bases. The germline V gene encodes CDR1 GTSNPN and CDR2 SVGIG (reference sequence). V trimming: 1 base; J trimming: 7 bases; junction bases outside the gene matches: 11. This CDR3 has 16 residues. The CDR3: CAWSDRTGGGRGEAFF. The CDR3 DNA reads TGTGCCTGGAGTGATCGGACAGGGGGCGGCAGGGGTGAAGCTTTCTTT.

The chain combines TRBV14 with TRBJ2-7; D is perhaps TRBD1 (5 bases). The ends were cut back, 1 base at V and 1 base at J, with 11 bases in the middle. The germline V gene has CDR1 SGHDN and CDR2 FVKESK. CDR3 length: 15 residues. The CDR3 sequence is CASSQGQKRSYEQYF. The CDR3 region has the DNA TGTGCCAGCAGCCAAGGACAGAAAAGGTCCTACGAGCAGTACTTC.

The chain combines TRBV19 with TRBJ1-2; TRBD1 matches at 8 bases. Trimming removed 4 bases from V and 6 bases from J; junction bases left unmatched: 4. The CDR3 is 13 amino acids. CDR1 and CDR2 from the germline V gene are LNHDA and SQIVND (reference sequence). CDR3 amino acids: CASSRQGTDGYTF. The CDR3 nucleotides read TGTGCCAGTAGTAGACAGGGGACGGATGGCTACACCTTC.

The CDR3 spells CASSFTSGGTDTQYF. In DNA, the CDR3 is TGCGCCAGCAGCTTTACTAGCGGGGGCACAGATACGCAGTATTTT. V usage is TRBV5-1 and J usage is TRBJ2-3; 10 positions agree with TRBD2. The CDR3 extends over 15 amino acids. The germline V gene encodes CDR1 SGHRS and CDR2 YFSETQ. V was pared by 2 bases and J by 1 base, with 1 base of the junction left unmatched.

The V gene is TRBV5-1, the J gene TRBJ1-4, with 10 bases identical to TRBD1. The CDR3 length is 15 residues. Germline CDR1 reads SGHRS; CDR2 reads YFSETQ. The J segment lost 12 bases and the V segment lost 1 base, leaving 9 bases of the junction unmatched. The CDR3 sequence is CASSLFGQGEGELFF. CDR3 nucleotide sequence: TGCGCCAGCAGCTTGTTCGGACAGGGGGAAGGTGAACTGTTTTTT.

The V gene is TRBV7-9, the J gene TRBJ1-1; a possible D gene is TRBD1 (5 bases). V lost 0 bases to trimming and J lost 11 bases, with 16 bases between them. This CDR3 contains 14 residues. The germline V gene encodes CDR1 SEHNR and CDR2 FQNEAQ (reference sequence). CDR3 bases: TGTGCCAGCAGCTTAGCAGGGTTCGCGGGGACCGCTTTCTTT. This translates into CASSLAGFAGTAFF.

J is TRBJ1-6 and V is TRBV6-6; a weak D match, TRBD1 (6 bases). CDR3 size: 12 residues. V lost 6 bases, J lost 7 bases, and 7 bases lay in between. The germline gives CDR1 MNHNY, CDR2 SVGAGI (reference sequence). The CDR3 coding sequence is TGTGCCAGCAGCACAGGGAATTCACCCCTCCACTTT. Residues: CASSTGNSPLHF.

The chain uses TRBV18 and TRBJ2-7; no definite D call. Per germline, CDR1 KGHSH and CDR2 LQKENI. The length of the CDR3 is 12 residues. With 5 bases removed from V and 0 bases from J, the gap between germline ends came to 5 bases. The chain's CDR3 is CASSSSSYEQYF. In nucleotides, the CDR3 is TGTGCCAGCTCATCGAGCTCCTACGAGCAGTACTTC.

The chain is built from TRBV27 and TRBJ2-1; 10 bases align to TRBD1. Trimming removed 5 bases from V and 5 bases from J; junction bases left unmatched: 9. Germline V gene sequence: CDR1 MNHEY, CDR2 SMNVEV (reference sequence). The CDR3 consists of 16 residues. DNA for the CDR3: TGTGCCAGCAGTCTTCTGACAGGGGGCCGTGACAATGAGCAGTTCTTC. As protein: CASSLLTGGRDNEQFF.

V usage is TRBV19 and J usage is TRBJ2-2, with a weak D call TRBD1 (5 bases). V was clipped by 2 bases and J by 5 bases, with 18 bases between them. Germline assignment: CDR1 LNHDA and CDR2 SQIVND (reference sequence). This CDR3 is 17 amino acids long. The CDR3 loop is CASSIRGAAVVTGELFF. The CDR3 DNA is TGTGCCAGTAGTATACGTGGGGCGGCGGTGGTTACCGGGGAGCTGTTTTTT.

The chain is built from TRBV5-1 and TRBJ2-3, with 7 bases fitting TRBD1. Germline V gives CDR1 SGHRS, CDR2 YFSETQ. V was clipped by 0 bases and J by 0 bases; unmatched bases: 7. The CDR3 extends over 17 amino acids. This CDR3 is CASSLARDSASTDTQYF. As DNA, the CDR3 is TGCGCCAGCAGCTTGGCAAGGGACAGCGCTAGCACAGATACGCAGTATTTT. Full variable domain (remainder filled in from reference TRBV5-1 and TRBJ2-3): KAGVTQTPRYLIKTRGQQVTLSCSPISGHRSVSWYQQTPGQGLQFLFEYFSETQRNKGNFPGRFSGRQFSNSRSEMNVSTLELGDSALYLCASSLARDSASTDTQYFGPGTRLTVL.

The genes are TRBV9 and TRBJ2-5; 9 nucleotides match TRBD2. Germline assignment: CDR1 SGDLS and CDR2 YYNGEE. V dropped 5 bases and J dropped 5; count of bases not matched to a gene: 13. This CDR3 contains 16 residues. The CDR3 bases are TGTGCCAGCAGTGCTGAAGTAGCGGGGGCCGGGGAGACCCAGTACTTC. Residues: CASSAEVAGAGETQYF.